This is a list of T cell receptor beta chains from one sample in a study of blood T cell repertoires in COVID-19. Using immunoSEQ multiplex PCR, the repertoire was profiled, and TCRdb retains in-frame clones only, with some absent. The data contain over 100,000 clones, around three quarters of them singletons. The sequenced sample consisted of peripheral blood. The receptors come from a human donor in a cohort sampled during active or convalescent COVID-19. CDR3s include the opening cysteine and the closing phenylalanine or tryptophan. The order of the fields is D gene, J gene, clone size, V gene, CDR3 DNA, CDR3 protein. The D gene is left open where the match is weak. A clone size is listed for some rows: how often the clone was seen (once, few, many), or a class if it is expanded.

.	TRBJ1-1	.	TRBV7-2	TGTGCCAGCAGCTTAGTGTGGCAGGAAAATGAAGCTTTCTTT	CASSLVWQENEAFF
TRBD1	TRBJ2-1	.	TRBV2	TGTGCCAGCAGGCGGACAGGGAGCTCCTACAATGAGCAGTTCTTC	CASRRTGSSYNEQFF
.	TRBJ2-7	few	TRBV18	TGTGCCAGCTCACCAATCGGTGCAGGGGAAAGCGAGCAGTACTTC	CASSPIGAGESEQYF
TRBD1	TRBJ1-2	.	TRBV6-5	TGTGCCAGCAGACGAGCACAGGGGGAGTCCTATGGCTACACCTTC	CASRRAQGESYGYTF
.	TRBJ2-2	.	TRBV11-1	TGTGCCAGCAGCTTACACAGGGTCTTGGGGACCGGGGAGCTGTTTTTT	CASSLHRVLGTGELFF
TRBD2	TRBJ2-5	.	TRBV27	TGTGCCAGCAGGCGGGACCTCCGGGGGGCCCAGTACTTC	CASRRDLRGAQYF
TRBD1	TRBJ2-7	once	TRBV6-1	TGTGCCAGCAGTGGTAACAGGGGGCGCTTCCCACTGGGGGAGCAGTACTTC	CASSGNRGRFPLGEQYF
TRBD2	TRBJ2-5	.	TRBV5-1	TGCGCCAGCAGCGAGCAGCGGGGGGGCTGGGAGACCCAGTACTTC	CASSEQRGGWETQYF
TRBD2	TRBJ2-1	.	TRBV7-9	TGTGCCAGCAGCCCGGGACTAGCGGACAATGAGCAGTTCTTC	CASSPGLADNEQFF
TRBD1	TRBJ2-3	.	TRBV6-5	TGTGCCAGCAGATTGGGACAGGGGGTTGATACGCAGTATTTT	CASRLGQGVDTQYF
TRBD2	TRBJ2-1	.	TRBV10-3	TGTGCCATCAGTGAGTCAGGAGCGGGGCTCAACAATGAGCAGTTCTTC	CAISESGAGLNNEQFF
.	TRBJ1-5	.	TRBV10-3	TGTGCCATCAGTGAGTGGGGGACACGCAATCAGCCCCAGCATTTT	CAISEWGTRNQPQHF
TRBD2	TRBJ2-2	.	TRBV11-3	TGTGCCAGCAGCCTCCGCGTGGGAGGGTTCACCGGGGAGCTGTTTTTT	CASSLRVGGFTGELFF
.	TRBJ1-5	.	TRBV3-1/TRBV3-2	TGTGCCAGCAGTGGGACTGGTAATCAGCCCCAGCATTTT	CASSGTGNQPQHF
TRBD1	TRBJ1-5	.	TRBV2	TGTGCCAGCAGTAGAGACAGGGACAATAGCAATCAGCCCCAGCATTTT	CASSRDRDNSNQPQHF
.	TRBJ2-2	.	TRBV13	TGTGCCAGCAGCTCCGGACAGATCACCGGGGAGCTGTTTTTT	CASSSGQITGELFF
.	TRBJ1-2	.	TRBV7-9	TGTGCCAGCGCCCCGCAGGCCTACTTCTATGGCTACACCTTC	CASAPQAYFYGYTF
.	TRBJ2-7	few	TRBV5-8	TGTGCCAGCAGCAAAAAGGCGGCGGGCTCCTACGAGCAGTACTTC	CASSKKAAGSYEQYF
TRBD2	TRBJ2-1	.	TRBV19	TGTGCCAGTAAGAACGTAGCGGGAGGCAGGCATGAGCAGTTCTTC	CASKNVAGGRHEQFF
.	TRBJ2-1	.	TRBV12-3/TRBV12-4	TGTGCCAGCAGTTTTACAGCCTACAATGAGCAGTTCTTC	CASSFTAYNEQFF
.	TRBJ1-2	.	TRBV19	TGTGCCAGTAGCAATGGGGGGACGCCCTGGGGCTACACCTTC	CASSNGGTPWGYTF
TRBD2	TRBJ2-1	.	TRBV3-1/TRBV3-2	TGTGCCAGCAGCCCCCCGGGGGGGCGGAGCTCCTACAATGAGCAGTTCTTC	CASSPPGGRSSYNEQFF
TRBD1	TRBJ2-7	.	TRBV11-2	TGTGCCAGCAGCCCCACAACCGGGACAGGGGGTAAGCAGTACTTC	CASSPTTGTGGKQYF
.	TRBJ1-2	.	TRBV6-5	TGTGCCAGCAGTTACAGGGGCTATGGCTACACCTTC	CASSYRGYGYTF
TRBD2	TRBJ2-3	.	TRBV11-2	TGTGCCAGCAGCTTAAGGGGACTAGCGGGAATGGATACGCAGTATTTT	CASSLRGLAGMDTQYF
.	TRBJ2-1	.	TRBV11-2	TGTGCCAGCAGCCCTCGTAATGGGCGGGGCGATGAGCAGTTCTTC	CASSPRNGRGDEQFF
TRBD2	TRBJ2-2	.	TRBV7-2	TGTGCCAGCAGCTTAATGGGAAGCGGGATGTACACCGGGGAGCTGTTTTTT	CASSLMGSGMYTGELFF
TRBD2	TRBJ2-7	.	TRBV28	TGTGCCAGCAGTTTGGGACTAGCGGGAGCCGGGCGCTACGAGCAGTACTTC	CASSLGLAGAGRYEQYF
TRBD2	TRBJ2-3	few	TRBV7-2	TGTGCCAGCAGCTATCGTGCGGGAGGCACAGATACGCAGTATTTT	CASSYRAGGTDTQYF
.	TRBJ2-2	once	TRBV5-1	TGCGCCAGCAGCTTGGTACAGACCCGCACCGGGGAGCTGTTTTTT	CASSLVQTRTGELFF
.	TRBJ2-1	.	TRBV3-1/TRBV3-2	TGTGCCAGCAGCCCTACGGGTAGCTTTCTGTTCTTC	CASSPTGSFLFF
.	TRBJ2-3	.	TRBV19	TGTGCCAGTAGTGAGGGTTTCACAGATACGCAGTATTTT	CASSEGFTDTQYF
TRBD2	TRBJ2-5	.	TRBV14	TGTGCCAGCAGCCGCAGGGACTATCGCCAAGAGACCCAGTACTTC	CASSRRDYRQETQYF
.	TRBJ2-3	.	TRBV7-2	TGTGCCAGCAGCTTACCCCCAGGGTGGAGCACAGATACGCAGTATTTT	CASSLPPGWSTDTQYF
.	TRBJ1-5	few	TRBV7-9	TGTGCCAGCAGCTTAGACGGACACCTAGATCAGCCCCAGCATTTT	CASSLDGHLDQPQHF
.	TRBJ2-1	.	TRBV7-2	TGTGCCAGCAGCTTATGGTTGGCAGGGACTTCGGGTGAGCAGTTCTTC	CASSLWLAGTSGEQFF
.	TRBJ1-4	once	TRBV30	TGTGCCTGGAGTGTGACAAGGGGGGGAACTAATGAAAAACTGTTTTTT	CAWSVTRGGTNEKLFF
.	TRBJ2-1	few	TRBV29-1	TGCAGCGTTGAATCTCAGGCGCCCCTCTGGCGATACAATGAGCAGTTCTTC	CSVESQAPLWRYNEQFF
.	TRBJ1-5	.	TRBV12-3/TRBV12-4	TGTGCCAGCAGTTTATCAGAAAATCAGCCCCAGCATTTT	CASSLSENQPQHF
TRBD1	TRBJ2-4	.	TRBV27	TGTGCCAGCAGTTACTTGACAGGGGGTGCCAGCATTCAGTACTTC	CASSYLTGGASIQYF
.	TRBJ2-2	.	TRBV29-1	TGCAGCGTTCACGGGCCAGGGCCGAACACCGGGGAGCTGTTTTTT	CSVHGPGPNTGELFF
TRBD1	TRBJ2-3	.	TRBV5-1	TGCGCCAGCAGCTCTTCCTGGGGGACAGGGTTGAGTACGCAGTATTTT	CASSSSWGTGLSTQYF
TRBD1	TRBJ2-2	.	TRBV27	TGTGCCAGCAGGCCGGACAGGTCTTACACCGGGGAGCTGTTTTTT	CASRPDRSYTGELFF
.	TRBJ1-5	.	TRBV2	TGTGCCAGCAGTGGGGCGGGAGGGTATAGCAATCAGCCCCAGCATTTT	CASSGAGGYSNQPQHF
.	TRBJ1-1	.	TRBV6-5	TGTGCCAGCAGAACGTATGGAGTGACTGAAGCTTTCTTT	CASRTYGVTEAFF
TRBD2	TRBJ2-1	few	TRBV11-2	TGTGCCAGCAGCTTTAGCGGGAGAGGTGATGAGCAGTTCTTC	CASSFSGRGDEQFF
TRBD2	TRBJ2-7	.	TRBV7-9	TGTGCCAGCAGCTTAGCTCAGGGAGGGTGGAACGAGCAGTACTTC	CASSLAQGGWNEQYF
.	TRBJ1-2	.	TRBV11-2	TGTGCCAGCAGCTTACCGGGTTCAGCTAACTATGGCTACACCTTC	CASSLPGSANYGYTF
.	TRBJ2-2	.	TRBV6-1	TGTGCCAGCAGTGATTTCCTAGGCGAGCCCGGGGAGCTGTTTTTT	CASSDFLGEPGELFF
TRBD1	TRBJ2-1	.	TRBV7-7	TGTGCCAGCAGCTTAGTACAGGGGGCGTACAATGAGCAGTTCTTC	CASSLVQGAYNEQFF
TRBD2	TRBJ2-1	.	TRBV7-2	TGTGCCAGCAGCTTAGTGCGGGGGGGCAATGAGCAGTTCTTC	CASSLVRGGNEQFF